The 16 T cell receptor beta chains presented below share a single source sample, sequenced in a study of blood T cells in healthy people across ages. PCR was performed a second time for roughly 7 to 11 cycles using a sample-barcoded 5' primer and a J-beta primer mix. TCRdb re-called the 5' RACE reads with MiXCR, one entry per CDR3 protein. The sample records 790,000 or so distinct CDR3 sequences, about 45% being singletons. Sequenced input: blood. The receptor source for this set is a man older than 75 in good health.

V and J are TRBV6-2 or TRBV6-3 and TRBJ1-5; D is possibly TRBD1 (5 bases). V was trimmed by 4 bases and J by 5 bases, leaving 15 bases between them. Germline-derived CDR1 and CDR2 are MNHEY and SVGEGT. The CDR3 totals 15 residues. CDR3 DNA: TGTGCCAGCAGTTCCCCCCATGACAGCTATCAGCCCCAGCATTTT. It yields the protein CASSSPHDSYQPQHF.

The chain joins TRBV12-3 or TRBV12-4 to TRBJ2-7, with 12 bases lining up with TRBD2. The J call may be faulty, since TRBJ2-5 better matches the DNA end. The CDR3 has 19 residues. The CDR3 spells CASSSRRTSGTQVGETQYF. In DNA form, the CDR3 reads TGTGCCAGCAGTTCTAGGCGGACTAGCGGGACTCAAGTTGGGGAGACCCAGTACTTC.

This sequence joins TRBV5-1 and TRBJ2-1; a weak D match, TRBD1 (6 bases). Per the germline V gene, CDR1 is SGHRS and CDR2 is YFSETQ. The CDR3 spans 15 residues. V dropped 0 bases and J dropped 2 bases, with 9 bases sitting between them. CDR3 sequence reads: CASSLEQGPYNEQFF. The DNA for the CDR3 is TGCGCCAGCAGCTTGGAACAGGGACCCTACAATGAGCAGTTCTTC.

The chain carries TRBV10-3 and TRBJ1-2; TRBD1 might be the D (5 bases). Trimming took off 8 bases at V and 10 bases at J, with 17 bases between the two ends. CDR3 length equals 12 residues. Germline V CDR1 and CDR2: ENHRY, SYGVKD. In DNA form, the CDR3 reads TGTGCCATCTCTAAGGACACCGAAGTCTACACCTTC. It specifies CAISKDTEVYTF.

The rearrangement uses TRBV28 and TRBJ2-5; unclear D gene. This CDR3 is 13 amino acids long. Germline V lookup: CDR1 MDHEN, CDR2 SYDVKM. The ends were cut back, 6 bases at V and 0 bases at J, with 8 bases in the middle. The CDR3 sequence is CASSYSNQETQYF. The CDR3 bases are TGTGCCAGCAGCTATTCAAACCAAGAGACCCAGTACTTC.

V gene TRBV5-1 combines with J gene TRBJ1-3, with 7 bases matching TRBD1. From germline, CDR1 is SGHRS and CDR2 YFSETQ. V shed 4 bases, J shed 0 bases, and the junction held 7 bases outside the gene matches. This CDR3 contains 16 residues. CDR3 in amino acids: CASSEGQQISGNTIYF. In nucleotides, the CDR3 is TGCGCCAGCAGCGAGGGACAGCAAATCTCTGGAAACACCATATATTTT.

The CDR3 region has the DNA TGTGCCAGCAGCCAGGGGACAGCGCGAAGGCTGTTTTTT. Protein product: CASSQGTARRLFF. The rearrangement uses TRBV3-1 and TRBJ2-2, with 7 bases fitting TRBD1. There are 13 residues in the CDR3. The germline CDR1 and CDR2 sequences are LGHDT and YNNKEL (reference sequence). The ends lost 3 bases at V and 13 bases at J; junction bases unmatched: 8.

This clonotype was seen just once. A read error may explain this, as a much larger clone is one base away. Likely a read error: the CDR3 ends without its conserved phenylalanine or tryptophan. The rearrangement joins TRBV10-3 to TRBJ1-5, with unresolved D. The CDR3 runs 12 residues. The V end lost 3 bases, the J end lost 4 bases, and 4 bases lay between the germline ends. CDR1 is ENHRY, CDR2 SYGVKD, per germline. The CDR3 nucleotides read TGTGCCATCAGTGATAATAATCAGCCCCAGCATTTA. It yields the protein CAISDNNQPQHL.

V gene TRBV5-4 combines with J gene TRBJ1-2; 7 bases line up with TRBD1. CDR3 length equals 14 residues. Per the germline V gene, CDR1 is SGHNT and CDR2 is YYREEE (reference sequence). Trimming took 5 bases from V and 4 from J; bases not matched to a gene: 8. CDR3 loop: CASRPDRASYGYTF. CDR3 DNA sequence: TGTGCCAGCAGACCCGACAGGGCAAGCTATGGCTACACCTTC. Based on the CDR3 plus reference TRBV5-4 and TRBJ1-2, the full variable domain is ETGVTQSPTHLIKTRGQQVTLRCSSQSGHNTVSWYQQALGQGPQFIFQYYREEENGRGNFPPRFSGLQFPNYSSELNVNALELDDSALYLCASRPDRASYGYTFGSGTRLTVV.

The V call is TRBV6-1, the J call TRBJ1-2; D is ambiguous. V gave up 4 bases and J gave up 4 bases, with 16 bases separating them. The V gene's germline CDR1 is MNHNS and CDR2 SASEGT. The CDR3 totals 15 residues. Here the CDR3 reads CASSASPDGGYGYTF. In nucleotides, the CDR3 is TGTGCCAGCAGTGCTTCTCCGGACGGAGGCTATGGCTACACCTTC.

This chain links TRBV10-3 with TRBJ2-7, with 9 bases aligning to TRBD2. V was pared by 6 bases and J by 0 bases, with 3 bases of the junction left unmatched. Germline-derived CDR1 and CDR2 are ENHRY and SYGVKD. The CDR3 contains 14 residues. The CDR3 bases are TGTGCCATCAGGATAGCGGGAGACTCCTACGAGCAGTACTTC. The encoded protein is CAIRIAGDSYEQYF.

Of note for this clonotype: A much larger clone lies a single base off, so this may be a read error. V is TRBV7-2 and J is TRBJ2-1, with 7 bases aligning to TRBD2. J was trimmed by 9 bases and V by 5 bases; bases with no gene match: 10. The CDR3 has 14 residues. Per germline, CDR1 SGHTA and CDR2 FQGNSA. The CDR3 DNA follows: TGTGCCAGCAGCGGCCAAGGACTAGTGGGTGAGCAGTTCTTC. Protein: CASSGQGLVGEQFF.

The V call is TRBV20-1, the J call TRBJ2-3; either TRBD1 or TRBD2 may fit D (6 bases each). Between the trimmed V and J ends, which lost 6 bases and 2 bases, there was a span of 18 bases. Germline V gene data show CDR1 as DFQATT and CDR2 as SNEGSKA (reference sequence). The CDR3 has 15 amino acids. CDR3 amino acids: CSATPSEGDTDTQYF. The CDR3 region has the DNA TGCAGTGCAACTCCGTCGGAGGGGGACACAGATACGCAGTATTTT.

This chain joins TRBV20-1 and TRBJ1-2, with D possibly being TRBD1 (5 bases). Trimming took 6 bases from V and 3 from J, leaving 11 bases between them. Germline CDR1 and CDR2: DFQATT and SNEGSKA (reference sequence). This CDR3 region has 12 residues. For the CDR3, the DNA is TGCAGTGCCACGGGGGTGGACTATGGCTACACCTTC. The encoded protein is CSATGVDYGYTF.

The J gene is TRBJ2-1, the V gene TRBV3-1; D may be TRBD2 (6 bases). CDR1 LGHDT and CDR2 YNNKEL come from the germline V gene (reference sequence). The V end lost 2 bases, the J end lost 7 bases, and 12 bases lay between the germline ends. The CDR3 spans 14 residues. The CDR3: CASSQILGRNEQFF. The CDR3, as DNA: TGTGCCAGCAGCCAAATTCTGGGGAGGAATGAGCAGTTCTTC.

CDR3 sequence reads: CASAVNGRGSANEKLFF. CDR3 coding DNA: TGTGCCAGCGCAGTGAATGGAAGGGGTTCAGCTAATGAAAAACTGTTTTTT. V is TRBV25-1 and J is TRBJ1-4; maybe TRBD1 (5 bases). V was pared by 8 bases and J by 3 bases, with 22 bases between. CDR1 and CDR2 from the germline V gene are MGHDK and SYGVNS. The CDR3 sequence is 17 residues long.